This TCR beta chain was sequenced during a study of graft-versus-host responses after intestinal transplantation. Study background: Recipients uniformly received anti-thymocyte globulin induction, followed by tacrolimus and steroids for roughly 3 years. Notes on the study in general: The marrow of recipients harbored GvH clones, and ileum or blood showed some of them first. Circulating GvH clone levels at their peak were associated with HvG declines (early post-transplant).

Concerning this clone itself: Antigen specificity is unknown.

This table comes from immunoSEQ multiplex PCR, and its TCRdb copy is limited to in-frame clones, with some not included. The sample holds tens of thousands of clones, about 91% seen once. Germline V gene lookup returns CDR1 MNHNS and CDR2 SASEGT. CDR3 length: 14 residues. V shed 4 bases and J 3 bases; nucleotides not matched to a gene: 5. This receptor was obtained from a human donor who received an intestinal transplant. This specimen consisted of unstimulated CD8+ T cells sorted from spleen or lymph node cells, obtained before intestinal transplant. J is TRBJ2-7 and V is TRBV6-1, with 8 nucleotides matching TRBD2. DNA of the CDR3: TGTGCCAGCAGTGGAGAACTAGCGGACTACGAGCAGTACTTC. As protein: CASSGELADYEQYF.